This entry concerns a single T cell receptor beta chain. What it recognizes is unknown. Samples were taken at baseline and on day 1 of cycles 4 and 7. Trimming took 3 bases from V and 7 from J; bases not matched to a gene: 7. The CDR3 totals 14 residues. CDR1 SGDLS and CDR2 YYNGEE come from the germline V gene. This record comes from a study of OX40 agonist ivuxolimab in advanced cancers. Study context: Treatment received earlier with anti-PD-1, anti-PD-L1 or anti-CTLA-4 agents was allowed, and approximately 40% had some.

Study-wide results and caveats: Still undetermined is the antigen specificity of the expanded peripheral T cells. Partial responders at 0.1-3.0 mg/kg showed near-lowest clonal expansion.

TCRdb keeps only in-frame clones here, not all; method: immunoSEQ multiplex PCR. Seen here are some 71,000 clones, 80% to 85% observed once, and the top ten hold approximately 8%. The origin of this receptor is an adult with an advanced solid tumor such as melanoma, head and neck, liver or kidney cancer. The chain links TRBV9 to TRBJ2-7, with 10 bases lining up with TRBD1. The sequencing here drew on CD4+ or CD8+ T cells sorted from blood, taken in a trial of the OX40 agonist ivuxolimab. The CDR3 bases are TGTGCCAGCAGCGGGGGACAGGGGTTCGGAGAGCAGTACTTC. The encoded protein is CASSGGQGFGEQYF.